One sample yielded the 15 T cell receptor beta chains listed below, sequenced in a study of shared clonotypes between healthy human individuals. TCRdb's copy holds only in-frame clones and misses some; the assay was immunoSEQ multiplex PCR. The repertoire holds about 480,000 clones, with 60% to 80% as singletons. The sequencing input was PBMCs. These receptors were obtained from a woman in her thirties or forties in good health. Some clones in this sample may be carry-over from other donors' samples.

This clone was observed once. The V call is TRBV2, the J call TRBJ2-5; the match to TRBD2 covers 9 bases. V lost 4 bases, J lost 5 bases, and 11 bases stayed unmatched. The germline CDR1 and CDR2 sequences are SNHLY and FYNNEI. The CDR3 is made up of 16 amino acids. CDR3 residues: CASSALGLAGHETQYF. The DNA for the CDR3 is TGTGCCAGCAGTGCTCTAGGGCTAGCGGGACACGAGACCCAGTACTTC.

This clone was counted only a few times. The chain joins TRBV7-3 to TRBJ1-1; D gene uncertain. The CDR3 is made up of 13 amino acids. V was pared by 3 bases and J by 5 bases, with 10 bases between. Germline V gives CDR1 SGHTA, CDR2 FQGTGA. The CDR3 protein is CASSFQANTEAFF. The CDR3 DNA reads TGTGCCAGCAGCTTTCAAGCCAATACTGAAGCTTTCTTT.

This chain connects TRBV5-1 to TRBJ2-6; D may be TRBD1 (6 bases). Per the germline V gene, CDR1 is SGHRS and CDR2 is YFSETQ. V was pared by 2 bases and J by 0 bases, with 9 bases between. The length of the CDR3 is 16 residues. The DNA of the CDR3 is TGCGCCAGCAGCTTAGGACAGCTCTCTGGGGCCAACGTCCTGACTTTC. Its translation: CASSLGQLSGANVLTF.

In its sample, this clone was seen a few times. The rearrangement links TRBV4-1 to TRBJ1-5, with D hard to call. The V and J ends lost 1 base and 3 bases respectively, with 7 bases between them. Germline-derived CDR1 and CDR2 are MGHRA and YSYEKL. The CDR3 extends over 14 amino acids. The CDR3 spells CASSQGLLNQPQHF. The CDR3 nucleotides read TGCGCCAGCAGCCAAGGACTGCTCAATCAGCCCCAGCATTTT.

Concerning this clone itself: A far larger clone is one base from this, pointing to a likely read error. The CDR3 protein is CSEYSNYGYTF. The DNA of the CDR3 is TGCAGCGAGTACTCAAACTATGGCTACACCTTC. The chain joins TRBV29-1 to TRBJ1-2; unclear D gene. V lost 7 bases and J 2 bases, leaving 8 bases between the germline ends. The germline V gene has CDR1 SQVTM and CDR2 ANQGSEA. This CDR3 spans 11 amino acids.

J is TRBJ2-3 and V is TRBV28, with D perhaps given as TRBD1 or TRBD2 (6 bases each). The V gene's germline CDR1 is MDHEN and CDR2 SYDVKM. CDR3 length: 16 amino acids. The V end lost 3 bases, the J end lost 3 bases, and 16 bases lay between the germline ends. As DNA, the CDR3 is TGTGCCAGCAGTTTTCAGAAAGGGGGGTGGACAGATACGCAGTATTTT. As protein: CASSFQKGGWTDTQYF.

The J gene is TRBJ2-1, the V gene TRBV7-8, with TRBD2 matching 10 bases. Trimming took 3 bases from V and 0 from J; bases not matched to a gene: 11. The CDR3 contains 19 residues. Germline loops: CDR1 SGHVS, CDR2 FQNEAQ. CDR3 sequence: CASSLNSLTSGVSYNEQFF. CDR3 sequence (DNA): TGTGCCAGCAGCTTGAATAGCCTTACTAGCGGGGTCTCCTACAATGAGCAGTTCTTC. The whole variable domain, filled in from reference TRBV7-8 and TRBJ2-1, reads GAGVSQSPRYKVAKRGQDVALRCDPISGHVSLFWYQQALGQGPEFLTYFQNEAQLDKSGLPSDRFFAERPEGSVSTLKIQRTQQEDSAVYLCASSLNSLTSGVSYNEQFFGPGTRLTVL.

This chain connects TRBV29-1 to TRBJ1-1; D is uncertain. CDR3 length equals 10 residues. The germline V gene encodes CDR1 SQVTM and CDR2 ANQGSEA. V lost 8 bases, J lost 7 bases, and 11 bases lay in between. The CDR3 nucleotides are TGCAGCTTCATGGGAAGTGAAGCTTTCTTT. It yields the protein CSFMGSEAFF.

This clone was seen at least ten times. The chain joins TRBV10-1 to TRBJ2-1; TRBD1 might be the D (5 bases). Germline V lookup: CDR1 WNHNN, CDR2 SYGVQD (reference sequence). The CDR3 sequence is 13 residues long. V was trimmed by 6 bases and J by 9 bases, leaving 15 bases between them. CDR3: CASSNRIYGEQFF. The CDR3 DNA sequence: TGCGCCAGCAGCAACAGGATTTACGGTGAGCAGTTCTTC.

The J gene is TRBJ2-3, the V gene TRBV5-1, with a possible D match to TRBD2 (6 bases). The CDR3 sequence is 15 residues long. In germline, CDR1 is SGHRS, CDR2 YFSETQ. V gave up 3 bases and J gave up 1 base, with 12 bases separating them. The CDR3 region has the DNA TGCGCCAGCAGCTGGGGTGGCGGGGGCACAGATACGCAGTATTTT. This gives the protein CASSWGGGGTDTQYF.

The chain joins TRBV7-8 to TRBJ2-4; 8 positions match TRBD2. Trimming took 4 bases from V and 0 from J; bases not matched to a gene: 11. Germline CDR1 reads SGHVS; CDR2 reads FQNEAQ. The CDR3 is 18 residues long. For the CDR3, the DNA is TGTGCCAGCAGCTGGAGGGTAGCGGGGCAAGGAGCCAAAAACATTCAGTACTTC. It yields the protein CASSWRVAGQGAKNIQYF.

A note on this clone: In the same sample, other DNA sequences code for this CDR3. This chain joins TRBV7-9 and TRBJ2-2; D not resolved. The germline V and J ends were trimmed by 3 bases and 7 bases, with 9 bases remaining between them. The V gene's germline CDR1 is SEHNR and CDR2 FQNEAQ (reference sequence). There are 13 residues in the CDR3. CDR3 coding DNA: TGTGCCAGCAGCTTTCAGCGCGGCGGGGAGCTGTTTTTT. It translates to CASSFQRGGELFF.

Written as DNA, the CDR3 is TGTGCCAGCAGTGACAGGGGGGACTATGGCTACACCTTC. Translating gives CASSDRGDYGYTF. The chain recombines TRBV2 with TRBJ1-2; the match to TRBD1 covers 7 bases. CDR1 is SNHLY, CDR2 FYNNEI, per germline. The V segment lost 3 bases and the J segment 3 bases; nucleotides outside the gene matches: 1. This CDR3 has 13 amino acids. Complete variable domain (other parts from reference TRBV2 and TRBJ1-2): EPEVTQTPSHQVTQMGQEVILRCVPISNHLYFYWYRQILGQKVEFLVSFYNNEISEKSEIFDDQFSVERPDGSNFTLKIRSTKLEDSAMYFCASSDRGDYGYTFGSGTRLTVV.

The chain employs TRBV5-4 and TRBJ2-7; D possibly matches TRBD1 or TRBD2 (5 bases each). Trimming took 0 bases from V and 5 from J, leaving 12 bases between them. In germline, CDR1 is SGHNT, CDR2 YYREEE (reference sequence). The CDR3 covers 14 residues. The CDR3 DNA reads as TGTGCCAGCAGCTTGGTGGGGGAACGGGACGAGCAGTACTTC. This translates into CASSLVGERDEQYF.

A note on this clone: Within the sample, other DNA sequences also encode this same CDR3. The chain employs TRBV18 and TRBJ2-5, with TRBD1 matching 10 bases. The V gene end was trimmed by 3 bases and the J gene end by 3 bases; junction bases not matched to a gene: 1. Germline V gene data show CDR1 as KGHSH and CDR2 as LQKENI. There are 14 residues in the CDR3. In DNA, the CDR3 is TGTGCCAGCTCACCCGGGACAGGGGAAGAGACCCAGTACTTC. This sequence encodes CASSPGTGEETQYF. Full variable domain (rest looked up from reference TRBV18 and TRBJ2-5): NAGVMQNPRHLVRRRGQEARLRCSPMKGHSHVYWYRQLPEEGLKFMVYLQKENIIDESGMPKERFSAEFPKEGPSILRIQQVVRGDSAAYFCASSPGTGEETQYFGPGTRLLVL.